This T cell receptor beta chain comes out of a study of blood T cell repertoires in COVID-19. Clones were read by immunoSEQ multiplex PCR, and TCRdb kept only the in-frame ones, dropping some. This sample has fewer than 350,000 clones, with around 85% found just once. CDR3 length: 15 residues. In germline, CDR1 is SGHKS, CDR2 YYEKEE (reference sequence). V lost 1 base to trimming and J lost 1 base, with 6 bases between them. Sequences were obtained from peripheral blood. This rearrangement joins TRBV5-5 to TRBJ2-6; unclear D gene. The TCR comes from a woman in her 30s with COVID-19, enrolled during active disease. The CDR3 region has the DNA TGTGCCAGCAGCTTGACTTCATCTGGGGCCAACGTCCTGACTTTC. This translates into CASSLTSSGANVLTF.